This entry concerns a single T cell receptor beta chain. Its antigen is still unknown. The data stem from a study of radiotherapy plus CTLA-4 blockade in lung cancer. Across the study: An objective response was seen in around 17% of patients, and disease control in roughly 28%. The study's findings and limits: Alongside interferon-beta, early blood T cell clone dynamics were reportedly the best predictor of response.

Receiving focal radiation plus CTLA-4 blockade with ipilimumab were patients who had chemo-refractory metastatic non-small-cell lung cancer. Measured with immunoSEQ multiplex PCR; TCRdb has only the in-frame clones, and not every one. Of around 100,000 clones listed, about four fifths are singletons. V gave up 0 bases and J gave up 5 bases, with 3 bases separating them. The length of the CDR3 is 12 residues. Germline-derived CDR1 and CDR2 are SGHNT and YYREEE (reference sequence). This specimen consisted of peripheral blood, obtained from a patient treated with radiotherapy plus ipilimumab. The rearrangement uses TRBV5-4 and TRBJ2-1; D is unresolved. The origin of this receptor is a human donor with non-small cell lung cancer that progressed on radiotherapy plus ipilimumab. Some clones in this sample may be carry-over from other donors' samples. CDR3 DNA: TGTGCCAGCAGCTTGGTACACAATGAGCAGTTCTTC. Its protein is CASSLVHNEQFF.